The 15 T cell receptor beta chains below come from one sample, sequenced in a study of glioma-infiltrating T cells. Amplification of TCR alpha and beta CDR3 regions from RNA used iRepertoire nested multiplex PCR. MiXCR, run by TCRdb on the multiplex PCR reads, gives a single entry per CDR3 protein. The table shows approximately 190,000 distinct CDR3 sequences, with over 30% occurring only once. Sample: glioma tissue, nonneoplastic brain tissue, or PBMCs (not recorded which). The receptors come from a human donor with low-grade glioma or glioblastoma, undergoing nonglioma brain surgery, or in good health (not recorded which).

This clonotype was detected many times. The genes are TRBV27 and TRBJ2-3; D remains unclear. In germline, CDR1 is MNHEY, CDR2 SMNVEV (reference sequence). The V end was cut by 5 bases, the J end by 5 bases, with 5 bases between. CDR3 size: 11 residues. CDR3 region: CASSTLDTQYF. The CDR3 DNA reads TGTGCCAGCAGTACCCTAGATACGCAGTATTTT.

This clonotype was observed many times. The gene calls are TRBV4-3 and TRBJ2-7; 9 bases map to TRBD2. This CDR3 is 15 amino acids long. The V gene end was trimmed by 0 bases and the J gene end by 6 bases; junction bases not matched to a gene: 6. In germline, CDR1 is LGHNA, CDR2 YSLEER. Here the CDR3 DNA reads TGCGCCAGCAGCCAAGAATGGGGCGGGAGGGCCGAGCAGTACTTC. Its translation is CASSQEWGGRAEQYF.

Notes on this clonotype: With a much larger clone just one base away, this may be a read error. The genes are TRBV14 and TRBJ1-1; possibly TRBD1 for D (5 bases). Germline V lookup: CDR1 SGHDN, CDR2 FVKESK. This CDR3 contains 13 residues. Trimming pared 8 bases from V and 7 bases from J, leaving 17 bases between. CDR3 DNA: TGTGCCAGCGGGGGGATAGCTTTCAGTGAAGCTTTCTTT. Protein sequence: CASGGIAFSEAFF.

V and J are TRBV14 and TRBJ2-2; no clear D. Looked up from germline, CDR1 is SGHDN and CDR2 is FVKESK. The length of the CDR3 is 14 residues. The V end lost 1 base, the J end lost 6 bases, and 9 bases lay between the germline ends. CDR3 sequence reads: CASSQVRSAGELFF. The CDR3 DNA is TGTGCCAGCAGCCAAGTTCGGTCCGCCGGGGAGCTGTTTTTT. The entire variable domain, with the rest obtained from reference TRBV14 and TRBJ2-2, is as follows: EAGVTQFPSHSVIEKGQTVTLRCDPISGHDNLYWYRRVMGKEIKFLLHFVKESKQDESGMPNNRFLAERTGGTYSTLKVQPAELEDSGVYFCASSQVRSAGELFFGEGSRLTVL.

There are many counts of this clonotype. The V gene is TRBV7-2, the J gene TRBJ1-5; D unresolved. Germline-derived CDR1 and CDR2 are SGHTA and FQGNSA. The V end lost 4 bases, the J end lost 0 bases, and 7 bases lay between the germline ends. The CDR3 has 14 amino acids. The CDR3 here is CASSSDGSNQPQHF. CDR3 in DNA: TGTGCCAGCAGCTCTGACGGTAGCAATCAGCCCCAGCATTTT.

The rearrangement joins TRBV6-2 or TRBV6-3 to TRBJ2-5, with TRBD2 matching 9 bases. CDR1 MNHEY and CDR2 SVGEGT come from the germline V gene. J lost 9 bases, V lost 4 bases, and 6 bases had no gene match. The CDR3 is made up of 13 amino acids. CDR3 in DNA: TGTGCCAGCAGTTCCGATGTAGCGGGGGCCCAGTACTTC. Residues: CASSSDVAGAQYF.

At least ten counts were recorded for this clonotype. The chain uses TRBV6-2 or TRBV6-3 and TRBJ2-1; 7 bases map to TRBD2. J gave up 7 bases and V 2 bases, and 5 bases lay outside the gene matches. The CDR3 is 14 residues long. The germline V gene encodes CDR1 MNHEY and CDR2 SVGEGT. The CDR3 DNA reads as TGTGCCAGCAGTTACAGGGCGGGAGTTAATGAGCAGTTCTTC. The encoded protein is CASSYRAGVNEQFF.

Points on this clonotype: A much bigger clone sits one base away, suggesting this may be a read error. The CDR3 protein is CASIQHGTQTNYGYTF. CDR3 DNA: TGTGCCAGCATCCAGCACGGGACACAGACTAACTATGGCTACACCTTC. This sequence joins TRBV3-1 and TRBJ1-2, with a tentative D call TRBD1 (6 bases). The germline V gene encodes CDR1 LGHDT and CDR2 YNNKEL (reference sequence). The CDR3 loop spans 16 amino acids. With 7 bases removed from V and 0 bases from J, the gap between germline ends came to 18 bases.

A word on this clonotype: As the CDR3 is not closed by the conserved phenylalanine or tryptophan, this likely results from a read error. The chain couples TRBV27 to TRBJ2-1; D is perhaps TRBD2 (5 bases). The J call may be in error: the DNA end matches TRBJ2-7 better. This CDR3 contains 13 residues. CDR1 and CDR2 (germline): MNHEY, SMNVEV (reference sequence). The CDR3 loop is CASSVASYNEQYL. The CDR3 DNA reads TGTGCCAGCAGCGTAGCTAGCTACAATGAGCAGTACCTC.

The chain combines TRBV7-9 with TRBJ2-1; 7 bases are shared with TRBD2. Germline V gene data show CDR1 as SEHNR and CDR2 as FQNEAQ (reference sequence). The CDR3 runs to 15 residues. V trimming: 0 bases; J trimming: 9 bases; junction bases outside the gene matches: 8. The CDR3 DNA sequence: TGTGCCAGCAGCTTAGCCGGGCGGGAGTGGATTGAGCAGTTCTTC. It translates to CASSLAGREWIEQFF.

This sequence joins TRBV30 and TRBJ2-7; 8 positions agree with TRBD2. The length of the CDR3 is 12 residues. The V segment lost 4 bases and the J segment 4 bases; nucleotides outside the gene matches: 3. Germline V gives CDR1 GTSNPN, CDR2 SVGIG (reference sequence). CDR3 in amino acids: CAWMASGYEQYF. The CDR3 nucleotides read TGTGCCTGGATGGCTAGCGGGTACGAGCAGTACTTC.

To note about this clonotype: This may arise from a read error, as a much more abundant clone is one base away. The J gene is TRBJ1-5, the V gene TRBV29-1; D may be TRBD1 (5 bases). Germline V CDR1 and CDR2: SQVTM, ANQGSEA. The CDR3 totals 14 residues. The CDR3 spells CSVSPAGGSQPQNF. For the CDR3, the DNA is TGCAGCGTTTCCCCGGCGGGGGGAAGTCAGCCCCAGAATTTT.

This clonotype was seen ten or more times. The gene calls are TRBV19 and TRBJ2-3, with D uncertain. The germline V gene encodes CDR1 LNHDA and CDR2 SQIVND (reference sequence). Trimming stripped 8 bases from V and 3 bases from J, with 3 bases between. The CDR3 is made up of 10 amino acids. The CDR3 DNA sequence: TGTGCCAGTGGAACAGATACGCAGTATTTT. Its protein product is CASGTDTQYF.

The J gene is TRBJ2-7, the V gene TRBV20-1, with unresolved D. This CDR3 is 15 amino acids long. The V gene lost 8 bases and the J gene lost 9 bases, with 29 bases spanning the gap. Germline assignment: CDR1 DFQATT and CDR2 SNEGSKA (reference sequence). The CDR3 DNA reads TGCAGTCCCTGGGCCTTGGGTCAGGTCCAGGACGCGCAGTACTTC. Its translation is CSPWALGQVQDAQYF.

The chain joins TRBV13 to TRBJ2-1, with 7 bases lining up with TRBD1. The CDR3 runs 13 residues. CDR1 is PRHDT and CDR2 is FYEKMQ in the germline V gene (reference sequence). The trim removed 4 bases at V and 8 bases at J, leaving 5 bases unmatched. The CDR3 nucleotides are TGTGCCAGCAGCTATGGAACAGGGGATGAGCAGTTCTTC. Translation gives CASSYGTGDEQFF.